This TCR beta chain was identified in a study of blood T cell repertoires in COVID-19. For the study at large: T cells, B-cell-depleted T cells, or PBMCs supplied cDNA or gDNA.

The V and J ends lost 0 bases and 8 bases, in that order; junction bases with no gene match: 8. The CDR3 is 15 residues long. The V gene's germline CDR1 is MNHEY and CDR2 SVGAGI. Authors' analysis steps: Nucleated cell number was recorded as an estimate derived from reference gene primer amplification. This table comes from immunoSEQ multiplex PCR, and its TCRdb copy is limited to in-frame clones, with some not included. V, J and clone size reflect that table, while D and trimming were determined from the DNA. The data show approximately 290,000 clones, about four fifths seen once. The V and J genes are TRBV6-5 and TRBJ2-7; 9 nucleotides match TRBD2. The sample taken for sequencing was peripheral blood. This clonotype was obtained from a person aged 70 to 79 with COVID-19, enrolled during active disease. The CDR3 sequence is CASSYSRLAGNQQYF. The CDR3 DNA is TGTGCCAGCAGTTACTCGAGGCTAGCGGGAAACCAGCAGTACTTC.